These 10 T cell receptor beta chains were sequenced from one sample in a study of T cells in women clearing cervical HPV infection. The table came from immunoSEQ multiplex PCR; TCRdb's copy has only in-frame clones and leaves some out. The table for this sample gives about 22,000 clones. The sequenced sample was blood buffy coat. The receptors come from a woman between 18 and 70 years old with a cervical HPV16 infection that either progressed to CIN3+ or cleared (not recorded which).

Regarding this clone: The sequence runs out 3 residues before the end of the CDR3; the remainder is reconstructed from the germline J gene. The V call is TRBV4-1, the J call TRBJ2-3; D unclear. V lost 1 base and J 0 bases, leaving 11 bases between the germline ends. The CDR3 spans 16 residues. The germline V gene has CDR1 MGHRA and CDR2 YSYEKL. The CDR3 here is CASSQGLSQSTDTQYF. The CDR3 DNA, read in part, is TGCGCCAGCAGCCAAGGCCTATCTCAAAGCACAGATACG.

Concerning this clone itself: The read stops 3 residues short of the end of the CDR3; the missing end is completed from the germline J gene. The rearrangement joins TRBV28 to TRBJ2-5; a possible D gene is TRBD1 (6 bases). Deletions cut 3 bases from V and 5 bases from J, with 13 bases between. CDR1 is MDHEN and CDR2 is SYDVKM in the germline V gene. The CDR3 consists of 14 residues. Partial CDR3 DNA: TGTGCCAGCAGTTTTCTGGCAGGGGATGAGACC. Translated, it gives CASSFLAGDET. The full CDR3 protein is CASSFLAGDETQYF.

As to this clone: The CDR3 end falls 3 residues outside the read, so it is completed with the germline J gene. The chain recombines TRBV10-3 with TRBJ2-3; 9 bases are a match to TRBD2. The germline V gene encodes CDR1 ENHRY and CDR2 SYGVKD. The CDR3 is 15 amino acids. The ends lost 3 bases at V and 6 bases at J; junction bases unmatched: 7. CDR3 bases read: TGTGCCATCAGTGATTCTAGCGGGGATCTGGATACG. This translates into CAISDSSGDLDT. The whole CDR3 region reads CAISDSSGDLDTQYF.

This clone shows up as large by frequency. Read coverage stops 3 residues before the CDR3 terminus; the germline J gene supplies the remainder. The chain employs TRBV5-1 and TRBJ1-1; 7 bases are shared with TRBD1. The CDR3 spans 16 residues. V was pared by 4 bases and J by 1 base, with 10 bases of the junction left unmatched. From germline, CDR1 is SGHRS and CDR2 YFSETQ. CDR3: CASSPQRDSRNTEAFF. Incomplete CDR3 DNA: TGCGCCAGCAGCCCGCAGAGGGACAGCAGGAACACTGAA.

As concerns this clone: The read ends 3 residues early relative to the CDR3; the germline J gene fills the gap. V is TRBV13 and J is TRBJ2-7; D perhaps matches TRBD1 (5 bases). Germline values: CDR1 PRHDT, CDR2 FYEKMQ (reference sequence). The CDR3 is 15 residues long. The ends were cut back, 4 bases at V and 2 bases at J, with 15 bases in the middle. CDR3 protein: CASSSTGPGTYEQYF. CDR3 bases read: TGTGCCAGCAGCTCAACAGGTCCTGGAACCTACGAG.

Comments on this clone: The read finishes 3 residues shy of the CDR3 end, and the germline J gene is used to complete it. The gene calls are TRBV12-3 or TRBV12-4 and TRBJ1-4; D is perhaps TRBD1 (5 bases). This CDR3 has 13 residues. V lost 4 bases and J 10 bases, leaving 13 bases between the germline ends. CDR3 amino acids: CASSSQMGGKLFF. The CDR3 DNA, read in part, is TGTGCCAGCAGTTCGCAGATGGGGGGAAAA.

A remark on this clone: The read terminates 3 residues ahead of where the CDR3 ends, so the germline J gene completes it. The V and J genes are TRBV30 and TRBJ2-3; 8 nucleotides agree with TRBD2. Germline V gene lookup returns CDR1 GTSNPN and CDR2 SVGIG (reference sequence). The CDR3 has 13 amino acids. Incomplete CDR3 DNA: TGTGCCTGGAATAAGCGGGGGAGGGAGACG. It encodes CAWNKRGRET. The full CDR3 reads CAWNKRGRETQYF.

Regarding this clone: The CDR3 end falls 3 residues outside the read, so it is completed with the germline J gene. The chain has TRBV28 and TRBJ2-3; 9 bases align to TRBD1. The CDR3 runs 15 residues. Looked up from germline, CDR1 is MDHEN and CDR2 is SYDVKM. The ends lost 5 bases at V and 3 bases at J; junction bases unmatched: 6. CDR3 residues: CASSLPGQGTDTQYF. Incomplete CDR3 DNA: TGTGCCAGCAGTCTACCGGGACAGGGTACAGATACG.

Notes on this clone: The read halts 3 residues ahead of the CDR3 end, with the missing end drawn from the germline J gene. The V gene is TRBV23-1, the J gene TRBJ1-2; D may be TRBD1 (5 bases). TRBV23-1 is placed among ORFs of uncertain function. The CDR3 runs 19 residues. CDR3 in amino acids: CASSPPALTSGGPYNDYTF. CDR3 bases read: TGCGCCAGCAGTCCTCCAGCGCTGACTAGCGGGGGACCGTACAATGAC.

Points on this clone: The read ends 3 residues shy of where the CDR3 ends; the end is completed using the germline J gene. The chain joins TRBV18 to TRBJ2-3; D might be TRBD2 (5 bases). The V gene's germline CDR1 is KGHSH and CDR2 LQKENI. The V and J ends lost 4 bases and 2 bases respectively, with 13 bases between them. The CDR3 runs 15 residues. The CDR3: CASSLSQAATDTQYF. The sequenced CDR3 bases are TGTGCCAGCTCACTCTCGCAAGCGGCCACAGATACG.